The source of this T cell receptor beta chain is a study of cytomegalovirus exposure and HLA in healthy donors. Both 60 Vbeta primers and 13 Jbeta primers went into the PCR. The repertoire was sequenced with immunoSEQ multiplex PCR; TCRdb's copy has only in-frame clones and lacks some. There are about 160,000 clones in the sample; approximately 78% occur only once, and approximately 7% lies in the top ten. Worth noting for this clone: The antigen remains undetermined.

Each donor's status was that of a healthy bone marrow donor. General study points: Only CMV serostatus was available as immune exposure information. A later analysis linked a missense variant in DCLRE1C to the trimming of TCR beta V and J genes. Most TCR beta V segments were productive about 87% or about 30% of the time in an earlier analysis.

Input material: PBMCs. This clonotype was sampled from a woman in her 30s in good health and CMV-seropositive.

CDR3 protein: CASSLATSEEQFF. The DNA of the CDR3 is TGTGCCAGCAGCTTGGCGACTAGTGAGGAGCAGTTCTTC. V gene TRBV7-3 combines with J gene TRBJ2-1; weak D call: TRBD2 (6 bases). CDR1 and CDR2 (germline): SGHTA, FQGTGA. V lost 3 bases to trimming and J lost 10 bases, with 13 bases between them. The CDR3 consists of 13 residues.